Here is one T cell receptor beta chain with its context. Antigen: not known. Terminally differentiated effector memory CD45RA+ cells were excluded from the naive CD8 cells, which were CD45RO-negative and positively selected for CCR7. Clones were sequenced by immunoSEQ multiplex PCR, and TCRdb holds only the in-frame ones, with some missing. The sample lists about 2 million clones, over 85% occurring once. Trimming shortened V by 7 bases and J by 7 bases, and 17 bases separated the two germline ends. The length of the CDR3 is 14 residues. Germline values: CDR1 MRHNA, CDR2 SNTAGT. These data are taken from a study of shared clonotypes between healthy human individuals. Regarding the study as a whole: When compared with the clonotypes that were shared by all four sorted-subset donors, the non-shared clonotypes turned out to have lower generation probabilities.

The chain links TRBV6-4 to TRBJ2-1; TRBD2 might be the D (5 bases). This receptor was obtained from a man aged 18 to 29 in good health. The specimen sequenced was naive CD8+ T cells sorted from blood. The CDR3, as DNA: TGTGCCAGCACCCCCCGGGGTGGCTGGAATGAGCAGTTCTTC. It codes for CASTPRGGWNEQFF.